This T cell receptor (beta chain) was documented in a study of blood T cells in healthy people across ages. Findings and caveats of the study: PBMCs went unsorted, and a conclusive naive versus antigen-experienced comparison was therefore prevented. Long-lived donors carried more naive CD4+ cells and greater diversity than aged donors.

Extracted total RNA amounted to at least 5.5 micrograms for each sample. Combining a sample-barcoded 5' primer with a J-beta primer mix, a second PCR ran for about 6 to 12 cycles. TCRdb used MiXCR to reprocess the 5' RACE reads, holding one entry per CDR3 protein. The sample has hundreds of thousands of distinct CDR3 sequences; under 35% are singletons. Many counts were recorded for this clonotype. Its antigen is not known. Trimming at V came to 6 bases and at J to 9 bases, leaving 6 bases not matched to a gene. Germline V CDR1 and CDR2: DFQATT, SNEGSKA (reference sequence). CDR3 length: 12 amino acids.

This chain connects TRBV20-1 to TRBJ2-1; TRBD1 matches at 9 bases. The TCR originated in a woman older than 75 in good health. The sequenced sample consisted of blood. The CDR3 DNA reads as TGCAGTGCCCCCCGACAGGGGGGTGAGCAGTTCTTC. Translation gives CSAPRQGGEQFF.